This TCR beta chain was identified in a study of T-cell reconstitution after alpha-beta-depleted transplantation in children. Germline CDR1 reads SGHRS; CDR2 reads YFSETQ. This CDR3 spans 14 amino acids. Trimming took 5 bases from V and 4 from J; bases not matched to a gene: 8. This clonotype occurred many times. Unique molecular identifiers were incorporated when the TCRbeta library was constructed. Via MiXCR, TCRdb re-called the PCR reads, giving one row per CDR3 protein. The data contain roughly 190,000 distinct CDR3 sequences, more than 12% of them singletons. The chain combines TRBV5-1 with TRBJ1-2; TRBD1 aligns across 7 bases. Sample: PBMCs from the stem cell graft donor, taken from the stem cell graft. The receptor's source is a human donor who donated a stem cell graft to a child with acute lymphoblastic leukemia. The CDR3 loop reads CASSRGQELYGYTF. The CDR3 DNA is TGCGCCAGCAGTCGTGGACAGGAGCTCTATGGCTACACCTTC.